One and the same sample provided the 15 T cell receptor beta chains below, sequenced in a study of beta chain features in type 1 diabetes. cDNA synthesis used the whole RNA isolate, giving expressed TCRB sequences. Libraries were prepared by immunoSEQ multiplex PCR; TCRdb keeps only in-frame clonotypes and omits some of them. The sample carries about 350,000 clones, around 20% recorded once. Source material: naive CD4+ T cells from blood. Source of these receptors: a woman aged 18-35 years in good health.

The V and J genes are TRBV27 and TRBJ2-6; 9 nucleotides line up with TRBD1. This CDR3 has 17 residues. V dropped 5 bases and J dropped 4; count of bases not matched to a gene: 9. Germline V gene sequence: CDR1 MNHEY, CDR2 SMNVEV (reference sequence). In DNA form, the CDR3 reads TGTGCCAGCAGTGGGGTCGGGACAGGGTTAGGGGCCAACGTCCTGACTTTC. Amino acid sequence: CASSGVGTGLGANVLTF.

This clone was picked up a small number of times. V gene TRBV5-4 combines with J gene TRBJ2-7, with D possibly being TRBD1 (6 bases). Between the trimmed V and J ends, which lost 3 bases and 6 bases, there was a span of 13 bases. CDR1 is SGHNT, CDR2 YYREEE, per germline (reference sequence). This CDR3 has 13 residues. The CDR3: CASSSNRASEQYF. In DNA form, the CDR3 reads TGTGCCAGCAGCTCCAACAGGGCCTCCGAGCAGTACTTC.

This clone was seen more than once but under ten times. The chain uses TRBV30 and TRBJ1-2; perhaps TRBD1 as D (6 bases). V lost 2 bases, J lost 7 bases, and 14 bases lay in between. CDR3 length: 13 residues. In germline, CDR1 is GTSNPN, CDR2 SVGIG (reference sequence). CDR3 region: CAWSRNRETGYTF. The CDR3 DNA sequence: TGTGCCTGGAGTCGAAACAGGGAAACTGGCTACACCTTC.

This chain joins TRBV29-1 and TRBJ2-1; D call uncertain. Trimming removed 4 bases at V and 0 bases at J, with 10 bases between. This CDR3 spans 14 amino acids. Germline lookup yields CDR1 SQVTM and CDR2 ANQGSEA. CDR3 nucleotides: TGCAGCGTTGTGCGGCAGAGCTCCTACAATGAGCAGTTCTTC. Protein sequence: CSVVRQSSYNEQFF.

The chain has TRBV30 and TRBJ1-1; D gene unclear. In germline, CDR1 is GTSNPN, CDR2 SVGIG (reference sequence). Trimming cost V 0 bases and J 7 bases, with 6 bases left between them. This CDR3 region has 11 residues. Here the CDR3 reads CAWSVAHEAFF. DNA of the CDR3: TGTGCCTGGAGTGTTGCACATGAAGCTTTCTTT.

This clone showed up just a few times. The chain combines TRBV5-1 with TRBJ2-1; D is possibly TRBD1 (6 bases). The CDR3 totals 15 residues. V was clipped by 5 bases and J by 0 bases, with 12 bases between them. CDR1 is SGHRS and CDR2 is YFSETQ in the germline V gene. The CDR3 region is CASSPDSPSYNEQFF. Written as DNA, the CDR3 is TGCGCCAGCAGTCCGGACAGCCCCTCCTACAATGAGCAGTTCTTC.

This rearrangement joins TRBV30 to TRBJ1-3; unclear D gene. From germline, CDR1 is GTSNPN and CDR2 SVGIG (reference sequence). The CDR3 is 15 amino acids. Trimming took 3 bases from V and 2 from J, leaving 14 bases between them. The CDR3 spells CAWSHPRGPGNTIYF. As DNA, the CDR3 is TGTGCCTGGAGCCACCCAAGAGGGCCTGGAAACACCATATATTTT.

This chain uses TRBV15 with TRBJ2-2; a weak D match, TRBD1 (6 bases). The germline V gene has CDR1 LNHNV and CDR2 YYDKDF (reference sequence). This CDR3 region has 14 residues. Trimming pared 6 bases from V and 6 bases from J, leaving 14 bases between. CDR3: CATRKQGAAGELFF. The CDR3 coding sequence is TGTGCCACCAGGAAACAGGGCGCGGCCGGGGAGCTGTTTTTT.

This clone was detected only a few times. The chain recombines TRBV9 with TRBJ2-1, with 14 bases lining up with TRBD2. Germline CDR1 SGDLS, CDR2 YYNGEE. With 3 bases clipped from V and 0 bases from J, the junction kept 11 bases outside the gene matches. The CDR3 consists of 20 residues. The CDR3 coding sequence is TGTGCCAGCAGCGCGGGGGAGGGACTAGCGGGAGTGGACTCCTACAATGAGCAGTTCTTC. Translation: CASSAGEGLAGVDSYNEQFF. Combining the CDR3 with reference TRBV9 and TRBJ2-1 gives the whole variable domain DSGVTQTPKHLITATGQRVTLRCSPRSGDLSVYWYQQSLDQGLQFLIQYYNGEERAKGNILERFSAQQFPDLHSELNLSSLELGDSALYFCASSAGEGLAGVDSYNEQFFGPGTRLTVL.

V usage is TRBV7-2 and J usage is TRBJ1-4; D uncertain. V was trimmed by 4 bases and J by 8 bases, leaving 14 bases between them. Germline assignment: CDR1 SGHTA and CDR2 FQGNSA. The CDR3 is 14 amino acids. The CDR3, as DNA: TGTGCCAGCAGCTCGGCATGGACTGGCGAAAAACTGTTTTTT. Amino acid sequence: CASSSAWTGEKLFF.

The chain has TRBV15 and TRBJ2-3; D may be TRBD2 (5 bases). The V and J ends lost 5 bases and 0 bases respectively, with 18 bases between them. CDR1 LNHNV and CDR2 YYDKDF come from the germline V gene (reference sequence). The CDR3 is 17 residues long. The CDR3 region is CATSGETVSSSTDTQYF. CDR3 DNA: TGTGCCACCAGCGGGGAGACGGTTTCCTCTAGCACAGATACGCAGTATTTT.

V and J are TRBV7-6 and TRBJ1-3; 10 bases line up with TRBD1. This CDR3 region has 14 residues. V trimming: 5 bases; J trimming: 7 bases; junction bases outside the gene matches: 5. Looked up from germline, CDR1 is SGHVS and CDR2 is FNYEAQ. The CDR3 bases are TGTGCCAGCAGCGAACAGACAGGGGGCAACACCATATATTTT. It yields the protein CASSEQTGGNTIYF.

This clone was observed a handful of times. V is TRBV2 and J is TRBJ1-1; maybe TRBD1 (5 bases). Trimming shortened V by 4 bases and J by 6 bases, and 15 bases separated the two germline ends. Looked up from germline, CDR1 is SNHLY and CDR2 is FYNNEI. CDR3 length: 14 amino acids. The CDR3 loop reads CASSAETDSSEAFF. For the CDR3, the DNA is TGTGCCAGCAGTGCGGAGACAGATTCTTCTGAAGCTTTCTTT.

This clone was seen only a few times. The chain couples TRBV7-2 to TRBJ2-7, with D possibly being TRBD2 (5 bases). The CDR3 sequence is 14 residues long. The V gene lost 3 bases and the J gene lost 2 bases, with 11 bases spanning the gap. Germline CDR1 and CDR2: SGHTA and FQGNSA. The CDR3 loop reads CASSLGTGAYEQYF. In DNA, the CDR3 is TGTGCCAGCAGCTTGGGAACCGGGGCCTACGAGCAGTACTTC.

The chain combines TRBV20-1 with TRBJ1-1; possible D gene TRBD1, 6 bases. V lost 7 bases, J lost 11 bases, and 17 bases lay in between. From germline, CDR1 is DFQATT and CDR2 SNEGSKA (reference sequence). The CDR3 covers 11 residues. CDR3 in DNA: TGCAGTGGGGGACAAACCTCCGTTGCTTTCTTT. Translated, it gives CSGGQTSVAFF.